This T cell receptor (beta chain) was documented in a study of blood T cell repertoires in COVID-19. The overall study: Acute-phase and convalescent COVID-19 samples originated in the United States, Italy and Spain. PBMCs, B-cell-depleted T cells, or T cells were the source of the cDNA or gDNA that made up the material.

This clone was picked up one time. The CDR3 runs to 14 residues. Germline V gives CDR1 LNHDA, CDR2 SQIVND (reference sequence). The J segment lost 3 bases and the V segment lost 6 bases, leaving 3 bases of the junction unmatched. As processed by the authors: For nucleated cells, counts were estimated from reference gene primer amplification. Repertoires were generated with immunoSEQ multiplex PCR, while TCRdb's copy carries only in-frame clones and drops some. From that table come the V and J calls and clone size; the DNA was used to work out D and trimming. The sample includes roughly 85,000 clones, roughly 88% seen only once; the top ten take less than 35%.

The TCR originated in a man aged 45-65 years with active or convalescent COVID-19. The rearrangement links TRBV19 to TRBJ2-3; 10 bases map to TRBD1. Material for sequencing was peripheral blood. Here the CDR3 DNA reads TGTGCCAGTAGCGCGGGACAGGGGACAGATACGCAGTATTTT. This translates into CASSAGQGTDTQYF.